One and the same sample provided the 2 T cell receptor beta chains below, sequenced in a study of T-cell reconstitution after alpha-beta-depleted transplantation in children. Unique molecular identifiers were used to barcode this TCRbeta library. TCRdb processed the PCR reads anew with MiXCR; each CDR3 protein has one entry. The sample records about 240,000 distinct CDR3 sequences, around 12% being singletons. Sequencing was performed on PBMCs from the stem cell graft donor, taken from the stem cell graft. The receptor source for this set is a human donor who donated a stem cell graft to a child with acute lymphoblastic leukemia.

There are many counts of this clonotype. The V gene is TRBV20-1, the J gene TRBJ1-1; TRBD1 matches at 7 bases. The CDR3 sequence is 14 residues long. V lost 5 bases and J lost 3; bases outside the gene matches: 9. CDR1 and CDR2 (germline): DFQATT, SNEGSKA (reference sequence). The CDR3 DNA sequence: TGCAGTGCTCACAGGGGCGATGGGGACACTGAAGCTTTCTTT. Translated, it gives CSAHRGDGDTEAFF.

This clonotype came up many times. The CDR3 sequence is CASSALVSYEQYF. The CDR3 DNA sequence: TGTGCCAGCAGTGCGCTTGTCTCCTACGAGCAGTACTTC. This chain joins TRBV12-3 or TRBV12-4 and TRBJ2-7, with D unclear. The CDR3 is 13 residues long. V dropped 5 bases and J dropped 0 bases, with 8 bases sitting between them.